This T cell receptor beta chain was captured in a study of identical twins. Points from the study as a whole: Researchers caution that invariant MAIT and iNKT cells could partly confound zero-insertion analyses.

This clonotype was found a few times. Its specificity is unknown. TCRdb re-analysed the 5' RACE reads in MiXCR, keeping a single row per CDR3 protein. The sample consists of 500,000 to 650,000 distinct CDR3 sequences, 7% to 7.5% of them appearing once. Germline loops: CDR1 SQVTM, CDR2 ANQGSEA. Between the trimmed V and J ends, which lost 7 bases and 6 bases, there was a span of 9 bases. The CDR3 extends over 11 amino acids. The same sample was also studied in work on yellow fever vaccine responses in identical twins.

The specimen was PBMCs. This sequence joins TRBV29-1 and TRBJ2-2; D possibly corresponds to TRBD1 (6 bases). This receptor was taken from a young woman in good health. This CDR3 is CSGGQSGELFF. The DNA for the CDR3 is TGCAGCGGCGGACAGTCCGGGGAGCTGTTTTTT.